A selection of T cell receptor beta chains follows, all from one sample in a study of glioma-infiltrating T cells after dendritic cell vaccination. Profiled with immunoSEQ multiplex PCR; TCRdb holds only in-frame clones, not every one. Among under 130,000 clones listed, around 81% were seen once. The input for sequencing was blood, taken before dendritic cell vaccination. All receptors come from a human donor with glioblastoma. Both conserved end residues are part of each CDR3. The order of the fields is CDR3 protein, CDR3 DNA, D gene, V gene, clone size, CDR3 length, J gene. The D gene is left open where the match is weak. Size is stated for part of the rows, as once, few or many counts, or as a class when the clone is expanded.

CASRTELNTGELFF,TGTGCCAGCAGGACGGAACTAAACACCGGGGAGCTGTTTTTT,-,TRBV6-5,-,14,TRBJ2-2
CASSSELGGPYTQYF,TGTGCCAGCAGCTCGGAGTTGGGCGGGCCGTATACGCAGTATTTT,-,TRBV11-2,-,15,TRBJ2-3
CASSHKGGDRGYTGELFF,TGCGCCAGCAGCCACAAAGGGGGGGACAGGGGGTACACCGGGGAGCTGTTTTTT,TRBD1,TRBV4-1,-,18,TRBJ2-2
CASSLWGRGTGTDTQYF,TGCGCCAGCAGCTTATGGGGTCGAGGGACAGGCACAGATACGCAGTATTTT,TRBD1,TRBV5-1,-,17,TRBJ2-3
CASSQEGDINTGELFF,TGCGCCAGCAGCCAAGAAGGGGACATAAACACCGGGGAGCTGTTTTTT,-,TRBV4-1,few,16,TRBJ2-2
CAISPLGGAGETQYF,TGTGCCATCAGCCCTCTTGGGGGGGCCGGGGAGACCCAGTACTTC,-,TRBV10-3,few,15,TRBJ2-5
CASSLRQGADSPLHF,TGTGCCAGCAGCCTACGACAGGGGGCGGATTCACCCCTCCACTTT,TRBD1,TRBV7-3,-,15,TRBJ1-6
CASSFINNEQFF,TGTGCCAGCAGTTTTATAAACAATGAGCAGTTCTTC,-,TRBV11-3,-,12,TRBJ2-1
CASSYSRVGGNTEAFF,TGTGCCAGCAGTTACTCTCGGGTGGGTGGGAACACTGAAGCTTTCTTT,-,TRBV6-5,-,16,TRBJ1-1
CASSLEIAGGLETQYF,TGTGCCAGCAGCTTAGAGATCGCGGGGGGGCTTGAGACCCAGTACTTC,TRBD2,TRBV7-2,-,16,TRBJ2-5
CASSLGGLLAGVKETQYF,TGTGCCAGCAGCTTAGGGGGTTTACTAGCGGGGGTCAAAGAGACCCAGTACTTC,TRBD2,TRBV7-6,-,18,TRBJ2-5